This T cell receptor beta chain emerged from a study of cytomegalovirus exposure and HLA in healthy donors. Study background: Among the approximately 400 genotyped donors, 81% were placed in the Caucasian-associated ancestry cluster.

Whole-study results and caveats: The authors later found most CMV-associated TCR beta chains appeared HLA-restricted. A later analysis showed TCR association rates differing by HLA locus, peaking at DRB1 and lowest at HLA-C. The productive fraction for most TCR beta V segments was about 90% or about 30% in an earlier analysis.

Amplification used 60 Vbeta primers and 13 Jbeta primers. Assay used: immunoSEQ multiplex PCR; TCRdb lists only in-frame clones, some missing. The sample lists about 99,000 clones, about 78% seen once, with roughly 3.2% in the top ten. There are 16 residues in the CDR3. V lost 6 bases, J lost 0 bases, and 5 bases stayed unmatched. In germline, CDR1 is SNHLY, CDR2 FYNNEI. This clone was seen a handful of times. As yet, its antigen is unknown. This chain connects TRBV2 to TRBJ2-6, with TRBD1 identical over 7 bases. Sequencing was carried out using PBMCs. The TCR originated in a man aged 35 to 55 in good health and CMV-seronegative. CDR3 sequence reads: CASRARTGSGANVLTF. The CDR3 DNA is TGTGCCAGCAGAGCGAGGACAGGCTCTGGGGCCAACGTCCTGACTTTC.